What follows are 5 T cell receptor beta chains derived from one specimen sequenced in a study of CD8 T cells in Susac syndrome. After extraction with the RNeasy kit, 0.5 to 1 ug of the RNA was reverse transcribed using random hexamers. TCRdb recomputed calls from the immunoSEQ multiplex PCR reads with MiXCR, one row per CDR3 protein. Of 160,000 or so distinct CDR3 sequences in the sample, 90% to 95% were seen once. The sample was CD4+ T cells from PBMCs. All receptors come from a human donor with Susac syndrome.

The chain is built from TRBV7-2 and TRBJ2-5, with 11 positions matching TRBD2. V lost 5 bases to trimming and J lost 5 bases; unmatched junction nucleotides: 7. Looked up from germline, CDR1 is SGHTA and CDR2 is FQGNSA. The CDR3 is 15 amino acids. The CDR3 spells CASSQSASGRETQYF. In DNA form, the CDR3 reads TGTGCCAGCAGCCAGTCGGCTAGCGGGAGGGAGACCCAGTACTTC.

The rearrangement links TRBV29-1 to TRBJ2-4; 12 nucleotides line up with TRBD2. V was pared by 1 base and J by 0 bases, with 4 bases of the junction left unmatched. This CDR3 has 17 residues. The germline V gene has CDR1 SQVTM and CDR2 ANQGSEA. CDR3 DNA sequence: TGCAGCGTTGAAGGGACTAGCGGGAACATAGCCAAAAACATTCAGTACTTC. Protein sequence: CSVEGTSGNIAKNIQYF.

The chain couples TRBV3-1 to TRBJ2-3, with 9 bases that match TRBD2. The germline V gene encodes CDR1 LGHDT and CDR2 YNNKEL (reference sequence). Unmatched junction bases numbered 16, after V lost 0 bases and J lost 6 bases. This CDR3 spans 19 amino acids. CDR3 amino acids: CASSQDPTTLSGGLDTQYF. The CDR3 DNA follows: TGTGCCAGCAGCCAAGATCCGACTACGTTGAGCGGGGGGCTTGATACGCAGTATTTT.

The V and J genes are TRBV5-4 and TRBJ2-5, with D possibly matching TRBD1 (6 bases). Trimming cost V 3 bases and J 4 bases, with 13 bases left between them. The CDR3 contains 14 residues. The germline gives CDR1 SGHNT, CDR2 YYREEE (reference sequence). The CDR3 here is CASSSTLQGETQYF. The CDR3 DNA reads TGTGCCAGCAGCTCAACCTTACAGGGAGAGACCCAGTACTTC.

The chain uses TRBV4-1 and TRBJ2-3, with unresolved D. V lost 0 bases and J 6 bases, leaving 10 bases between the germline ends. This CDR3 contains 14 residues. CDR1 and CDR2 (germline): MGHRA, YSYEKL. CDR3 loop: CASSQEQARDTQYF. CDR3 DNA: TGCGCCAGCAGCCAAGAGCAGGCCAGGGATACGCAGTATTTT.